This TCR beta chain was sequenced in a study of shared clonotypes between healthy human individuals. Each replicate PCR on the sorted subsets used roughly 200 ng DNA (around 31,000 T cell genomes). Only in-frame clones appear in the TCRdb table, and some are missing; sequencing was by immunoSEQ multiplex PCR. The sample has around 1.9 million clones, more than 85% seen once. CD45RO-negative CD8 cells positively selected for CCR7 made up the naive population, which excluded terminally differentiated effector memory CD45RA+ cells. Trimming cost V 3 bases and J 5 bases; bases outside gene matches: 8. From germline, CDR1 is SNHLY and CDR2 FYNNEI. The CDR3 is 17 amino acids.

Sequenced input: naive CD8+ T cells from PBMCs. The source of this sequence is a man aged 18-30 years in good health. Some clones in this sample may be carry-over from other donors' samples. The chain joins TRBV2 to TRBJ2-7; 15 nucleotides match TRBD2. This chain's CDR3 is CASSDIGLAGGPHEQYF. Here the CDR3 DNA reads TGTGCCAGCAGTGATATAGGACTAGCGGGAGGGCCACACGAGCAGTACTTC.